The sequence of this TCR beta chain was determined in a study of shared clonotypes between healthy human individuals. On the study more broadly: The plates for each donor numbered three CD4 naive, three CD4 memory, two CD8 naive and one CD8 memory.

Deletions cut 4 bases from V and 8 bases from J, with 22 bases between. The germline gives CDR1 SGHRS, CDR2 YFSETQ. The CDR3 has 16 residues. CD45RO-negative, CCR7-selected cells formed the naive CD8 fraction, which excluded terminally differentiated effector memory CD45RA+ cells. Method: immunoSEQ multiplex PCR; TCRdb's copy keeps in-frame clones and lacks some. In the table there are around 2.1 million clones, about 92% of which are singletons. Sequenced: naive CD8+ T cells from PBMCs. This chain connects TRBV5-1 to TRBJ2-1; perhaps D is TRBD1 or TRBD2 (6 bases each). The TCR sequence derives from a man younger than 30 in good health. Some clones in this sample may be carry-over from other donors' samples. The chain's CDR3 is CASSPRGARILDEQFF. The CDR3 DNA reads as TGCGCCAGCAGCCCGAGGGGGGCGCGGATTTTGGATGAGCAGTTCTTC. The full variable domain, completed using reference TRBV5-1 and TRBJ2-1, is KAGVTQTPRYLIKTRGQQVTLSCSPISGHRSVSWYQQTPGQGLQFLFEYFSETQRNKGNFPGRFSGRQFSNSRSEMNVSTLELGDSALYLCASSPRGARILDEQFFGPGTRLTVL.